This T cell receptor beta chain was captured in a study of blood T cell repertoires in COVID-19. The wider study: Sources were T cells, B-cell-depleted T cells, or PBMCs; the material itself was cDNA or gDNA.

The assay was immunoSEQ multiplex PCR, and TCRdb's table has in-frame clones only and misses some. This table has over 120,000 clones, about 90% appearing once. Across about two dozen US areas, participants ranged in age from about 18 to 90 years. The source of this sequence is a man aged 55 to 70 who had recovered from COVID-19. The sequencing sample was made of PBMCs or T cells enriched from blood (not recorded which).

The CDR3 reads CASSQWGELFF. The CDR3 DNA reads as TGTGCCAGCAGCCAGTGGGGGGAGCTGTTTTTT. The V gene is TRBV7-2, the J gene TRBJ2-2; no definite D call. Between the trimmed V and J ends, which lost 5 bases and 8 bases, there was a span of 6 bases. The CDR3 consists of 11 residues. Germline V gene lookup returns CDR1 SGHTA and CDR2 FQGNSA.